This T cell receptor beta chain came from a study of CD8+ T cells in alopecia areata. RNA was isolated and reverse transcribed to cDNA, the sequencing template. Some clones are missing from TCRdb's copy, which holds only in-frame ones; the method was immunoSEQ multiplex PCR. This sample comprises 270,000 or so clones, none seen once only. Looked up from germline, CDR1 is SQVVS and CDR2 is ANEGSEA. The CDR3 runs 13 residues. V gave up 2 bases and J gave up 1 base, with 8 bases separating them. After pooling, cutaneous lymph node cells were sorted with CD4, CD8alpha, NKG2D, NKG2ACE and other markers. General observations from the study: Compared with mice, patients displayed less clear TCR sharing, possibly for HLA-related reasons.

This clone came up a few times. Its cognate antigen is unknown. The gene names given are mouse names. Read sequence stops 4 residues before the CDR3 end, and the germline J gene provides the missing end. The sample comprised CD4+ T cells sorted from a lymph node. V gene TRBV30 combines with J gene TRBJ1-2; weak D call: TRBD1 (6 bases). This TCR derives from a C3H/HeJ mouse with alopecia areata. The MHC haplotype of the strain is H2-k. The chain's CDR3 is CSSRRGGNSDYTF. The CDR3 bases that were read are TGTAGTTCTAGAAGGGGGGGAAACTCC.